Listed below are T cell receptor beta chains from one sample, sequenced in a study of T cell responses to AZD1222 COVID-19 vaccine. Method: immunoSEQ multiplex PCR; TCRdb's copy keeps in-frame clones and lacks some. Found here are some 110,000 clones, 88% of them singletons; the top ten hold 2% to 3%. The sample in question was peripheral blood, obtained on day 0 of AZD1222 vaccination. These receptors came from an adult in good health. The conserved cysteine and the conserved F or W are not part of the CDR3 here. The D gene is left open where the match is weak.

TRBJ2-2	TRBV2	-	ASRPGRRSTGELF
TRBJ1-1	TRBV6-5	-	ASSTGQQNTEAF
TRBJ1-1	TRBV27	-	ASSLTANTEAF
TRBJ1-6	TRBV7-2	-	ASSFFSDRGSDSPLH
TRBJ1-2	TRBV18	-	ASSLQGEYGYT
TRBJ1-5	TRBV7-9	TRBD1	ASSLGQGDQPQH
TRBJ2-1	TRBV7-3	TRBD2	ASSLASGRYNEQF
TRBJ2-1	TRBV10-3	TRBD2	AISESWASGGAREQF
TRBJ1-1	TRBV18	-	ASSPGQRNTEAF
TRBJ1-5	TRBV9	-	ASSVVPGANQPQH
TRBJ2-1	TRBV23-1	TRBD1	ASSQKSGTGLPYNEQF
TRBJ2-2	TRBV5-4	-	ASSWAGGSTGELF
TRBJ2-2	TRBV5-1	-	ASCLGNSGELF
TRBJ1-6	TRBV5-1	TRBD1	ASSARQGNSPLH
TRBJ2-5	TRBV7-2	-	ASSLAASGGQETQY
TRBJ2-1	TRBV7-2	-	ASSLDSGEQF
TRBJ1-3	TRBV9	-	ASSAPAGGNTIY
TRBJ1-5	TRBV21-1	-	ASSLPGPGLKDQPQH
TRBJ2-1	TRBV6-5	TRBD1	ASRGRDRGLNEQF
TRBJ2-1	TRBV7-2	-	ASSSSAGLNEQF
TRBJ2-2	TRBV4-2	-	ASSQAGTNTGELF
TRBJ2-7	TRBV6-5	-	ASGTAYEQY
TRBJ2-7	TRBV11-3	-	ASGYGTPGYEQY
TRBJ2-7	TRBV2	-	ASSGGGVGYEQY
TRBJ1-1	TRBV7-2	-	ASSFRFMNTEAF
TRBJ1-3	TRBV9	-	ASSSHSGSGNTIY
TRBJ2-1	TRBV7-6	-	ASSLSPGGSYNEQF
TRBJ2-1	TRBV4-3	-	ASSQVTGETIQF
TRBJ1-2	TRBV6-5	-	ASSYGAGGNYGYT
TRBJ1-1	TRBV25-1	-	ASSRPGWGTEAF
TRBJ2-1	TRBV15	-	ATSRTTMGEQF
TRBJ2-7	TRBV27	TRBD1	ASSPTQGNYEQY
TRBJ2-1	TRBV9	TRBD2	ASSGYSGDYNEQF
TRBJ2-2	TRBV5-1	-	ASSLFTTNTGELF
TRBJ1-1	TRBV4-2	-	ASSQDPRTVNTEAF
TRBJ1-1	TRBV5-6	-	ASSLAPTANTEAF
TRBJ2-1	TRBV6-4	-	ASSRTESSYNEQF
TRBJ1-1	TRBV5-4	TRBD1	ASSYGQGEAF
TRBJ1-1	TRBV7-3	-	ASSDLGSGNTEAF
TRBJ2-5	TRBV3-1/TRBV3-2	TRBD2	ASSQDILAGVAETQY
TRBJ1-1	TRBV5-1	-	ASSLRLNTEAF
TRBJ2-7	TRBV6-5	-	ASTLAHPGPYEQY